The rows below give T cell receptor beta chains drawn from one sample of a study of T cell repertoires in cytomegalovirus infection. What these receptors recognize is not known. TCRdb independently ran MiXCR on the reads; one entry per CDR3 protein. The sample includes 600,000 to 700,000 distinct CDR3 sequences, 30% to 35% of them seen just once. Sequenced here: cultured PBMCs, sampled from culture after CMV antigen stimulation. All receptors come from a human donor in good health (CMV status not recorded). Some clones in this sample may be carry-over from other donors' samples. Both conserved end residues are part of each CDR3. The D gene is left open where the match is weak. Not all rows give a size; the values are once, few, many and, for expanded clones, a class.

TRBD2 | TRBJ2-2 | . | TRBV2 | CATRGTSRGGELFF | TGTGCCACAAGGGGGACTAGCCGTGGCGGGGAGCTGTTTTTT
. | TRBJ1-5 | . | TRBV6-1 | CASSAGLGNQPQHF | TGTGCCAGCAGTGCGGGGCTCGGCAATCAGCCCCAGCATTTT
. | TRBJ2-6 | few | TRBV6-1 | CASSEQRSSGANVLTF | TGTGCCAGCAGTGAGCAGAGAAGCTCTGGGGCCAACGTCCTGACTTTC
TRBD2 | TRBJ2-7 | . | TRBV6-1 | CASSPLTSVGYEQYF | TGTGCCAGCTCCCCCCTGACTAGCGTCGGGTACGAGCAGTACTTC
. | TRBJ2-7 | many | TRBV11-2 | CASSLAGTYEQYF | TGTGCCAGCAGCTTAGCAGGGACCTACGAGCAGTACTTC
TRBD2 | TRBJ2-3 | . | TRBV20-1 | CSAGTSGVSTDTQYF | TGCAGTGCGGGGACTAGCGGGGTCAGCACAGATACGCAGTATTTT
. | TRBJ1-1 | . | TRBV16 | CASSQFWATLGGNTEAFF | TGTGCCAGCAGCCAATTTTGGGCCACTCTGGGGGGGAACACTGAAGCTTTCTTT
. | TRBJ1-5 | . | TRBV20-1 | CSARSGFLQPQHF | TGCAGTGCTAGGTCGGGCTTTTTGCAGCCCCAGCATTTT
. | TRBJ2-5 | few | TRBV12-3/TRBV12-4 | CASSAYPQETQYF | TGTGCCAGCAGCGCATACCCGCAAGAGACCCAGTACTTC
TRBD1 | TRBJ2-1 | . | TRBV20-1 | CSARDFRDRYNEQFF | TGCAGTGCTAGAGATTTTCGGGACAGATACAATGAGCAGTTCTTC
. | TRBJ1-1 | few | TRBV14 | CASSHMDRLNTEAFF | TGTGCCAGCAGCCATATGGACAGATTGAACACTGAAGCTTTCTTT
TRBD1 | TRBJ1-6 | . | TRBV11-2 | CASSLVFGGTGVNNSPLHF | TGTGCCAGCAGCTTAGTTTTCGGCGGGACAGGAGTAAATAATTCACCCCTCCACTTT
TRBD1 | TRBJ2-5 | . | TRBV19 | CASADRGMQTQYF | TGTGCCTCTGCGGACAGGGGCATGCAGACCCAGTACTTC
TRBD1 | TRBJ1-5 | few | TRBV19 | CASSLRDRSQPQHF | TGTGCCAGTAGTCTCCGGGACAGAAGTCAGCCCCAGCATTTT
. | TRBJ2-1 | . | TRBV13 | CASSLGGSVGSTEQFF | TGTGCCAGCAGCTTAGGAGGCTCAGTGGGTAGCACTGAGCAGTTCTTC
TRBD1 | TRBJ2-7 | few | TRBV20-1 | CSAREPTGGYEQYF | TGCAGTGCTAGAGAGCCGACAGGGGGCTACGAGCAGTACTTC